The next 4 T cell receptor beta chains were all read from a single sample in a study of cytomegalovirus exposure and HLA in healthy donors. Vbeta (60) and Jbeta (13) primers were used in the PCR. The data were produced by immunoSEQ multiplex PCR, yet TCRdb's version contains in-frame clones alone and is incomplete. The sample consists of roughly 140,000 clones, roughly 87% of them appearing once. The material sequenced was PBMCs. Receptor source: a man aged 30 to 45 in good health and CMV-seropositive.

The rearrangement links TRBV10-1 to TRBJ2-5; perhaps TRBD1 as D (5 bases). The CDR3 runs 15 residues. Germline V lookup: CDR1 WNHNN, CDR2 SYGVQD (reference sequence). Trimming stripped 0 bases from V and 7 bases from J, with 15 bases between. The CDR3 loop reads CASSESGVASGTQYF. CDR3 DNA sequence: TGCGCCAGCAGTGAGTCAGGGGTAGCTTCTGGGACCCAGTACTTC.

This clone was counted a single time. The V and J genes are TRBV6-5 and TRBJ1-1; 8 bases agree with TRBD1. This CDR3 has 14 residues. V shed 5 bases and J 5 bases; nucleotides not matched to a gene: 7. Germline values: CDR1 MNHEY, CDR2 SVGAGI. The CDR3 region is CASSPRGLRTEAFF. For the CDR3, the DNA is TGTGCCAGCAGTCCCAGGGGGCTTCGGACTGAAGCTTTCTTT.

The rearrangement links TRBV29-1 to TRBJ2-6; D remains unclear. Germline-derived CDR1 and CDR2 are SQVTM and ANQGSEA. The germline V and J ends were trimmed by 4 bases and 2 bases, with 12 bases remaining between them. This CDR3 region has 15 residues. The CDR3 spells CSVASETTGANVLTF. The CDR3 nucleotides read TGCAGCGTTGCGTCGGAGACGACTGGGGCCAACGTCCTGACTTTC.

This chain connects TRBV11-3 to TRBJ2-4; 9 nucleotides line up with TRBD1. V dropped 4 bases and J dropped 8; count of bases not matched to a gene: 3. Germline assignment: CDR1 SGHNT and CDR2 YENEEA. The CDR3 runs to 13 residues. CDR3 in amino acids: CASSSRTGDIQYF. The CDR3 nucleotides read TGTGCCAGCAGCTCGAGGACAGGGGACATTCAGTACTTC.